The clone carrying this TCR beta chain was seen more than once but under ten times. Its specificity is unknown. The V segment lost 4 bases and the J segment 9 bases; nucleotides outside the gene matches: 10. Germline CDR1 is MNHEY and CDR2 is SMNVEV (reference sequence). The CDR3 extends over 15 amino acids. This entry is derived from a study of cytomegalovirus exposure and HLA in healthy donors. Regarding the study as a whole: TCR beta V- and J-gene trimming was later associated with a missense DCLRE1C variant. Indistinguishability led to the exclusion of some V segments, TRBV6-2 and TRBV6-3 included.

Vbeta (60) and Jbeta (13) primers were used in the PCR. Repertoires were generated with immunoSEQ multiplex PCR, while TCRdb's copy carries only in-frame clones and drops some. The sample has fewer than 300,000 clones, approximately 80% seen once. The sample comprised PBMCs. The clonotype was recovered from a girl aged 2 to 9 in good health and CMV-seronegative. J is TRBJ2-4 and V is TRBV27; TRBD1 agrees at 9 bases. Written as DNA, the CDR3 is TGTGCCAGCAGTTCCCGGGACAGGGCCCCGGCCATTCAGTACTTC. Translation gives CASSSRDRAPAIQYF.